The present T cell receptor (beta chain) was sequenced within a study of T cell responses to AZD1222 COVID-19 vaccine. Study results and caveats: Females outnumbered males among donors, who were mostly white British; clonal diversity was possibly underestimated. Repertoires were obtained only post-peak T cell response. Vaccine-associated CD4 TCRs ranged over spike, dominating at 160-218 and 743-854.

V gave up 3 bases and J gave up 7 bases, with 10 bases separating them. In germline, CDR1 is SQVTM, CDR2 ANQGSEA. CDR3 length: 12 amino acids. Only in-frame clones appear in the TCRdb table, and some are missing; sequencing was by immunoSEQ multiplex PCR. Among some 170,000 clones listed, about 87% were seen once. In the case of this clone: As yet, its antigen is unknown.

The sample in question was peripheral blood, obtained 28 days after the second dose of the MenACWY control vaccine. The rearrangement joins TRBV29-1 to TRBJ1-3; D unresolved. This sequence was found in an adult who received the MenACWY meningococcal vaccine as a control. CDR3 nucleotide sequence: TGCAGCGTTGATCCAGGAGGGAACACCATATATTTT. It yields the protein CSVDPGGNTIYF.